This is a list of T cell receptor beta chains from one sample in a study of cytomegalovirus exposure and HLA in healthy donors. Measured with immunoSEQ multiplex PCR; TCRdb has only the in-frame clones, and not every one. The sample contains about 140,000 clones, 77% of which appear only once. The source material was PBMCs. These TCRs come from a male donor in good health and CMV-seronegative. CDR3s include the opening cysteine and the closing phenylalanine or tryptophan. D genes are given only for firm matches. A row's size may be missing; if present it is once, few, many or a size class.

-	TRBV7-2	TRBJ1-2	TRBD1	TGTGCCAGCAGCTTGCAGGGGGACTATGGCTACACCTTC	CASSLQGDYGYTF
-	TRBV9	TRBJ2-1	TRBD2	TGTGCCAGCAGCGTAGTTGGACTAGCGGGAGTATCGTGGGTAAATGAGCAGTTCTTC	CASSVVGLAGVSWVNEQFF
-	TRBV6-1	TRBJ1-2	-	TGTGCCAGCAGTACCGTGGGAGGCCCCTATGGCTACACCTTC	CASSTVGGPYGYTF
-	TRBV5-4	TRBJ2-5	-	TGTGCCAGCAGCCCCCGTGGACTCCAAGAGACCCAGTACTTC	CASSPRGLQETQYF
-	TRBV4-3	TRBJ2-3	TRBD2	TGCGCCAGCCGGAGGGGACTAGACCAGGATACGCAGTATTTT	CASRRGLDQDTQYF
-	TRBV9	TRBJ2-7	TRBD2	TGTGCCAGCAGCGTAGGCCCTAGCGGGGGGTCCTACGAGCAGTACTTC	CASSVGPSGGSYEQYF
-	TRBV4-3	TRBJ2-5	TRBD1	TGCGCCAGCAGCCGATTAACAGGGGTCCAAGAGACCCAGTACTTC	CASSRLTGVQETQYF
-	TRBV5-6	TRBJ2-3	TRBD2	TGTGCCAGCAGCTTTTCGACTAGCGGACACACAGATACGCAGTATTTT	CASSFSTSGHTDTQYF
few	TRBV4-3	TRBJ1-4	TRBD1	TGCGCCAGCAGCCGGGCCCCGGGACAGGGGAGTGAAAAACTGTTTTTT	CASSRAPGQGSEKLFF
-	TRBV7-8	TRBJ1-5	-	TGTGCCAGCAGCCATTTAGCGGGCAATCAGCCCCAGCATTTT	CASSHLAGNQPQHF
-	TRBV6-5	TRBJ2-3	-	TGTGCCAGCAGTTTCAGCGCGTCTAGCACAGATACGCAGTATTTT	CASSFSASSTDTQYF
-	TRBV18	TRBJ2-7	-	TGTGCCAGCTCACTACTAGCTCCGAGCTCCTACGAGCAGTACTTC	CASSLLAPSSYEQYF
-	TRBV19	TRBJ1-1	TRBD1	TGTGCCAGTAGGGTACAGGGGATGAACACTGAAGCTTTCTTT	CASRVQGMNTEAFF
-	TRBV7-3	TRBJ2-2	-	TGTGCCAGCAGCCCAAAGTCAGTCCCACCCGGGGAGCTGTTTTTT	CASSPKSVPPGELFF
-	TRBV6-6	TRBJ1-6	TRBD1	TGTGCCAGTGCCTGGACAGGAGAAAACCTCCACTTT	CASAWTGENLHF
-	TRBV7-3	TRBJ1-1	-	TGTGCCAGCAGCTTAAAGGGACACAGGGTAATCACTGAAGCTTTCTTT	CASSLKGHRVITEAFF
-	TRBV5-1	TRBJ2-4	TRBD1	TGCGCCAGCAGCTTCTCCTATGGGACAGGGGCCAAAAACATTCAGTACTTC	CASSFSYGTGAKNIQYF
-	TRBV7-9	TRBJ1-5	TRBD1	TGTGCCAGCAGCCCTACAGGGGGCAGAAATCAGCCCCAGCATTTT	CASSPTGGRNQPQHF
few	TRBV2	TRBJ1-1	-	TGTGCCAGCAGACCACAGTTGGGTTCGAACACTGAAGCTTTCTTT	CASRPQLGSNTEAFF
-	TRBV18	TRBJ1-3	TRBD1	TGTGCCAGCTCACCGCGGACAGGCCCCTCTGGAAACACCATATATTTT	CASSPRTGPSGNTIYF
-	TRBV18	TRBJ1-2	-	TGTGCCAGCTCACCACCAGAATGGAGGAATGGCTACACCTTC	CASSPPEWRNGYTF
-	TRBV10-1	TRBJ2-1	TRBD2	TGCGCCAGCAGATTGACTAGCGGGACTGAGCAGTTCTTC	CASRLTSGTEQFF
-	TRBV5-1	TRBJ1-1	-	TGCGCCAGCAGCTCCGGCTCCGGGGGGTTGACGAACACTGAAGCTTTCTTT	CASSSGSGGLTNTEAFF
-	TRBV7-2	TRBJ2-7	-	TGTGCCAGCAGCTCCGCGGGACAGAGCTCCTACGAGCAGTACTTC	CASSSAGQSSYEQYF
-	TRBV29-1	TRBJ2-5	-	TGCAGCGTTGGCGGGTCAAGGCATGACCAAGAGACCCAGTACTTC	CSVGGSRHDQETQYF
-	TRBV10-3	TRBJ1-5	-	TGTGCCATCAGTGAGCTACGGGGGCCCCAGCATTTT	CAISELRGPQHF
-	TRBV6-1	TRBJ1-1	-	TGTGCCAGCAGTGAGGTACAGGAGACTGAAGCTTTCTTT	CASSEVQETEAFF
-	TRBV6-4	TRBJ2-1	TRBD2	TGTGCCAGCAGTGGAAAGGGACTAGCGGGGCACAATGAGCAGTTCTTC	CASSGKGLAGHNEQFF
-	TRBV6-6	TRBJ2-5	-	TGTGCCAGCAGTCGAGACAGGGGAGGGCTCAGGACCCAGTACTTC	CASSRDRGGLRTQYF
-	TRBV11-3	TRBJ2-1	TRBD2	TGTGCCAGCAGCTCGCCTAGCGGCTACAATGAGCAGTTCTTC	CASSSPSGYNEQFF
-	TRBV2	TRBJ1-4	TRBD1	TGTGCCAGCCTTAGCCAGGGGGCGCGGTTTGGAGAAAAACTGTTTTTT	CASLSQGARFGEKLFF
-	TRBV20-1	TRBJ2-1	-	TGCAGTGCTATTGGCCCGGGGGAGCAGTTCTTC	CSAIGPGEQFF
-	TRBV7-9	TRBJ2-1	-	TGTGCCAGCAGTTTAGACAGGAATCTCTTCCCCAATGAGCAGTTCTTC	CASSLDRNLFPNEQFF
-	TRBV19	TRBJ2-7	TRBD1	TGTGCCAGTAGTATACGACAGGGGTCTCCCGGGTACGAGCAGTACTTC	CASSIRQGSPGYEQYF
few	TRBV10-2	TRBJ1-1	-	TGCGCCAGCAGTGAGAACGGGGGGAACACTGAAGCTTTCTTT	CASSENGGNTEAFF
-	TRBV18	TRBJ1-1	TRBD1	TGTGCCAGCTCATTAACAGGGGAATTTGCTGAAGCTTTCTTT	CASSLTGEFAEAFF
-	TRBV12-5	TRBJ2-5	TRBD1	TGTGCTAGTGGCCGAGGGAGGGACAGGGCTACGTTGGAGACCCAGTACTTC	CASGRGRDRATLETQYF
-	TRBV5-1	TRBJ2-5	TRBD2	TGCGCCAGCAGCCAGGTAGCGGGAGAAGGTCAGACCCAGTACTTC	CASSQVAGEGQTQYF
-	TRBV6-1	TRBJ1-4	-	TGTGCCAGCAGACAAACAGGGAGCCCTAATGAAAAACTGTTTTTT	CASRQTGSPNEKLFF
-	TRBV4-1	TRBJ2-5	-	TGCGCCAGCAGCCGTAGTGGTCGGGAGACCCAGTACTTC	CASSRSGRETQYF
-	TRBV30	TRBJ2-7	TRBD2	TGTGCCTGGAATCGTGGCGGCCCTAGCGGCTACGAGCAGTACTTC	CAWNRGGPSGYEQYF
-	TRBV19	TRBJ2-1	TRBD2	TGTGCCAGCAGACTAGCGGGATCGGTGAGGAATGAGCAGTTCTTC	CASRLAGSVRNEQFF
once	TRBV6-5	TRBJ1-2	TRBD1	TGTGCCAGCAGCCAGGGGGGAAGCTATGGCTACACCTTC	CASSQGGSYGYTF
-	TRBV4-1	TRBJ2-3	TRBD2	TGCGCCAGCAGCCAAGAGTCCCCTAGCGGGGGCACAGATACGCAGTATTTT	CASSQESPSGGTDTQYF
once	TRBV7-8	TRBJ2-3	TRBD2	TGTGCCAGCAGCCCCCTAGCGGGGGGAAACACAGATACGCAGTATTTT	CASSPLAGGNTDTQYF
-	TRBV6-1	TRBJ1-5	-	TGTGCCAGCAGTGAAGGGACAGAGAATCAGCCCCAGCATTTT	CASSEGTENQPQHF
-	TRBV5-4	TRBJ2-2	TRBD1	TGTGCCAGCAGCTTAAAAACAGGACAGGGCGGCGGGGAGCTGTTTTTT	CASSLKTGQGGGELFF
-	TRBV10-2	TRBJ2-1	TRBD1	TGCGCCAGCAGTGCCCGACAGGGTCACTACAATGAGCAGTTCTTC	CASSARQGHYNEQFF
-	TRBV11-2	TRBJ2-1	-	TGTGCCAGCAGCTTAGATCCCGGACTTAACAATGAGCAGTTCTTC	CASSLDPGLNNEQFF
-	TRBV6-5	TRBJ2-5	-	TGTGCCAGCAGCAGACGGACAGACCGAGAGACCCAGTACTTC	CASSRRTDRETQYF
few	TRBV5-6	TRBJ1-5	-	TGTGCCAGCAGTTGGGGAGGGTTGAGCAATCAGCCCCAGCATTTT	CASSWGGLSNQPQHF
-	TRBV6-6	TRBJ2-7	TRBD2	TGTGCCAGCAGCATGGGACTAGCGGGTTACGAGCAGTACTTC	CASSMGLAGYEQYF
-	TRBV5-1	TRBJ2-1	TRBD1	TGCGCCAGCAATGTCCAGGGACGGGACAGGGGCTACAATGAGCAGTTCTTC	CASNVQGRDRGYNEQFF
-	TRBV6-6	TRBJ2-1	-	TGTGCCAGCAGACCCGGGACACCCTCCTACAATGAGCAGTTCTTC	CASRPGTPSYNEQFF
-	TRBV21-1	TRBJ2-7	-	TGTGCCAGCAGCAAAGGGGGCCCTGACGAGAGCTCCTACGAGCAGTACTTC	CASSKGGPDESSYEQYF
-	TRBV11-2	TRBJ2-5	-	TGTGCCAGCAGCCTAGTCCTGGAGTTCCAAGAGACCCAGTACTTC	CASSLVLEFQETQYF
-	TRBV5-1	TRBJ2-1	TRBD1	TGCGCCAGCAGCCCCGGGACAGGGAGTCGAAATGAGCAGTTCTTC	CASSPGTGSRNEQFF
once	TRBV28	TRBJ2-3	TRBD1	TGTGCCAGCAGTTTGACAGGGATGGGGACAGATACGCAGTATTTT	CASSLTGMGTDTQYF